These 26 T cell receptor beta chains share one sample of origin, sequenced in a study of blood T cell repertoires in COVID-19. Here immunoSEQ multiplex PCR was the method, and the copy in TCRdb shows in-frame clones only, minus some. The repertoire holds 70,000 to 95,000 clones, with roughly four fifths as singletons. The material sequenced was peripheral blood. The receptors come from a human donor in a cohort sampled during active COVID-19.

The CDR3, as DNA: TGTGCCAGCAGTGAGACAGGGACTGAAGCTTTCTTT. Translation: CASSETGTEAFF. The chain recombines TRBV6-2 or TRBV6-3 with TRBJ1-1; 7 positions agree with TRBD1. The CDR3 length is 12 residues. The germline gives CDR1 MNHEY, CDR2 SVGEGT. After removal of 5 bases from V and 5 bases from J, the junction contained 2 bases not matched to a gene.

The chain couples TRBV9 to TRBJ1-1, with D possibly being TRBD1 (6 bases). There are 15 residues in the CDR3. The V gene's germline CDR1 is SGDLS and CDR2 YYNGEE. Trimming cost V 0 bases and J 1 base, with 10 bases left between them. CDR3 loop: CASSVVVGGNTEAFF. CDR3 DNA sequence: TGTGCCAGCAGCGTAGTGGTAGGGGGGAACACTGAAGCTTTCTTT.

Details on this clone: The sample has other DNA sequences that encode this CDR3 too. This sequence joins TRBV9 and TRBJ2-1, with 9 bases identical to TRBD2. V dropped 0 bases and J dropped 6; count of bases not matched to a gene: 4. The CDR3 totals 15 residues. Germline CDR1 reads SGDLS; CDR2 reads YYNGEE. This CDR3 is CASSVVAGGLNEQFF. The CDR3 DNA reads as TGTGCCAGCAGCGTAGTTGCGGGGGGGCTCAATGAGCAGTTCTTC.

The rearrangement links TRBV5-1 to TRBJ2-7; D unresolved. V gave up 0 bases and J gave up 2 bases, with 6 bases separating them. CDR1 is SGHRS, CDR2 YFSETQ, per germline. The CDR3 runs 13 residues. The CDR3: CASSLVGPYEQYF. The CDR3 DNA is TGCGCCAGCAGCTTGGTGGGCCCCTACGAGCAGTACTTC.

This sequence joins TRBV19 and TRBJ2-1, with 12 bases lining up with TRBD1. The CDR3 is 16 residues long. Germline CDR1 is LNHDA and CDR2 is SQIVND (reference sequence). The V gene end was trimmed by 5 bases and the J gene end by 8 bases; junction bases not matched to a gene: 10. The CDR3 DNA reads as TGTGCCAGTAGTGTCCTCCGGGGACAGGGGGCACATGAGCAGTTCTTC. Translation: CASSVLRGQGAHEQFF.

The gene calls are TRBV5-6 and TRBJ1-6; 11 bases line up with TRBD1. Germline V gene sequence: CDR1 SGHDT, CDR2 YYEEEE. After removal of 4 bases from V and 19 bases from J, the junction contained 7 bases not matched to a gene. The CDR3 loop spans 12 amino acids. The CDR3: CASSQGTGGFHF. The CDR3 DNA sequence: TGTGCCAGCAGCCAAGGGACAGGGGGATTTCACTTT.

The V call is TRBV3-1 (or the pseudogene TRBV3-2), the J call TRBJ2-5; TRBD1 matches at 8 bases. The CDR3 totals 18 residues. Germline-derived CDR1 and CDR2 are LGHDT and YNNKEL (reference sequence). V shed 1 base, J shed 1 base, and the junction held 11 bases outside the gene matches. CDR3 bases: TGTGCCAGCAGCCAAGTCCGCTCGGACAGGGCACCCCAAGAGACCCAGTACTTC. This sequence encodes CASSQVRSDRAPQETQYF.

This rearrangement joins TRBV29-1 to TRBJ2-3; D unclear. The CDR3 sequence is 12 residues long. V was pared by 7 bases and J by 2 bases, with 10 bases between. Germline CDR1 and CDR2: SQVTM and ANQGSEA. Here the CDR3 DNA reads TGCAGCGCCCACGTGGCCACAGATACGCAGTATTTT. It is translated as CSAHVATDTQYF.

V and J are TRBV30 and TRBJ1-1; a possible D gene is TRBD1 (6 bases). V gave up 4 bases and J gave up 6 bases, with 15 bases separating them. The CDR3 totals 13 residues. Germline values: CDR1 GTSNPN, CDR2 SVGIG (reference sequence). CDR3 sequence (DNA): TGTGCCTGGACCTCGACAGGATTCTCTGAAGCTTTCTTT. This gives the protein CAWTSTGFSEAFF.

This chain links TRBV21-1 with TRBJ1-1; the table's D gene call, TRBD1, was not cross checked with the DNA. TRBV21-1 is a documented pseudogene. The CDR3 has 16 residues. The CDR3 region has the DNA TGTGCCAGCAGCAAAGCGCTTGGACAGGGGGTCGGTGAAGCTTTCTTT. Translating gives CASSKALGQGVGEAFF.

Here the CDR3 DNA reads TGTGCCACCAGTGATACGACAGTTTACGAGCAGTACTTC. Translated, it gives CATSDTTVYEQYF. V gene TRBV24-1 combines with J gene TRBJ2-7; perhaps TRBD1 as D (5 bases). The CDR3 has 13 residues. Trimming removed 3 bases from V and 4 bases from J, with 9 bases in between. Germline V gene data show CDR1 as KGHDR and CDR2 as SFDVKD.

This clone appeared a single time. In nucleotides, the CDR3 is TGTGCCAGCACCTCTACGGGGGGAAACACCATATATTTT. It is translated as CASTSTGGNTIYF. The rearrangement uses TRBV12-3 or TRBV12-4 and TRBJ1-3; no clear D. V was clipped by 7 bases and J by 4 bases, with 11 bases between them. This CDR3 is 13 amino acids long.

The table lists this clone with many counts. The chain employs TRBV19 and TRBJ2-2; 8 bases agree with TRBD1. V lost 6 bases, J lost 7 bases, and 13 bases stayed unmatched. Germline CDR1 reads LNHDA; CDR2 reads SQIVND (reference sequence). The CDR3 consists of 16 residues. As DNA, the CDR3 is TGTGCCAGTAGCGGAAGAGGACAGGGTGCCGGCGGGGAGCTGTTTTTT. It encodes CASSGRGQGAGGELFF.

The V gene is TRBV30, the J gene TRBJ2-2, with 7 bases matching TRBD1. The trim removed 2 bases at V and 5 bases at J, leaving 2 bases unmatched. This CDR3 has 13 amino acids. Germline V lookup: CDR1 GTSNPN, CDR2 SVGIG (reference sequence). The chain's CDR3 is CAWSRQGTGELFF. The CDR3 DNA reads TGTGCCTGGAGTCGACAGGGAACCGGGGAGCTGTTTTTT.

This chain joins TRBV10-1 and TRBJ2-5, with D possibly TRBD1 on 6 matching bases. The CDR3 consists of 14 residues. From germline, CDR1 is WNHNN and CDR2 SYGVQD (reference sequence). Trimming pared 5 bases from V and 1 base from J, leaving 11 bases between. This CDR3 reads CASSRGQTQETQYF. The CDR3 coding sequence is TGCGCCAGCAGTCGTGGACAGACCCAAGAGACCCAGTACTTC.

This clone turned up a few times. This chain uses TRBV27 with TRBJ2-7; D uncertain. Trimming cost V 1 base and J 0 bases, with 16 bases left between them. This CDR3 spans 17 amino acids. The germline CDR1 and CDR2 sequences are MNHEY and SMNVEV (reference sequence). CDR3 in DNA: TGTGCCAGCAGTTTATTCTACCGTCCGAGGAGCTCCTACGAGCAGTACTTC. Residues: CASSLFYRPRSSYEQYF.

The chain employs TRBV5-1 and TRBJ1-1; no reliable D call. V dropped 2 bases and J dropped 4 bases, with 21 bases sitting between them. The V gene's germline CDR1 is SGHRS and CDR2 YFSETQ. This CDR3 contains 17 residues. The CDR3 coding sequence is TGCGCCAGCAGCTTCGATTTGTATACGGGGTGGGGCACTGAAGCTTTCTTT. It encodes CASSFDLYTGWGTEAFF.

This clone was seen more than once but under ten times. The chain carries TRBV27 and TRBJ1-5; D call uncertain. This CDR3 has 19 amino acids. Germline values: CDR1 MNHEY, CDR2 SMNVEV (reference sequence). V lost 2 bases to trimming and J lost 5 bases, with 25 bases between them. The DNA of the CDR3 is TGTGCCAGCAGTTTAATAGGAGGCTTGGTGGGAGTAAGGGATCAGCCCCAGCATTTT. It yields the protein CASSLIGGLVGVRDQPQHF.

This chain joins TRBV2 and TRBJ1-5; 7 bases are shared with TRBD1. Trimming took 6 bases from V and 4 from J; bases not matched to a gene: 3. This CDR3 is built from 13 residues. CDR1 and CDR2 (germline): SNHLY, FYNNEI. The CDR3: CASRTGPNQPQHF. The DNA for the CDR3 is TGTGCCAGCAGGACAGGGCCAAATCAGCCCCAGCATTTT.

The chain is built from TRBV18 and TRBJ2-7, with D tentatively TRBD2 (6 bases). V was clipped by 0 bases and J by 3 bases, with 15 bases between them. Germline lookup yields CDR1 KGHSH and CDR2 LQKENI. The CDR3 sequence is 16 residues long. The CDR3: CASSPPSGKNYYEQYF. CDR3 in DNA: TGTGCCAGCTCACCACCTAGCGGAAAAAACTACTACGAGCAGTACTTC.

The genes are TRBV5-6 and TRBJ1-5; the match to TRBD1 covers 7 bases. Germline CDR1 and CDR2: SGHDT and YYEEEE. V was clipped by 0 bases and J by 5 bases; unmatched bases: 5. The CDR3 totals 15 residues. CDR3 DNA: TGTGCCAGCAGCTTGGACAGGGGTAGGGATCAGCCCCAGCATTTT. It codes for CASSLDRGRDQPQHF. The entire variable domain, with the rest obtained from reference TRBV5-6 and TRBJ1-5, is as follows: DAGVTQSPTHLIKTRGQQVTLRCSPKSGHDTVSWYQQALGQGPQFIFQYYEEEERQRGNFPDRFSGHQFPNYSSELNVNALLLGDSALYLCASSLDRGRDQPQHFGDGTRLSIL.

The chain links TRBV27 to TRBJ2-1; 14 bases are shared with TRBD2. The junction had 5 bases not matched to a gene; V was cut back by 2 bases and J by 8 bases. Per the germline V gene, CDR1 is MNHEY and CDR2 is SMNVEV (reference sequence). This CDR3 contains 16 residues. CDR3: CASSLLGLAGGDEQFF. CDR3 nucleotide sequence: TGTGCCAGCAGTTTACTCGGACTAGCGGGGGGCGATGAGCAGTTCTTC.

As DNA, the CDR3 is TGCGCCAGTGAGGGACAGGGTATTTTGGGCACCGGGGAGCTGTTTTTT. This sequence encodes CASEGQGILGTGELFF. The V and J genes are TRBV5-1 and TRBJ2-2, with 9 positions matching TRBD1. Germline trimming cut 8 bases from V and 4 bases from J; bases unmatched to any gene: 12. The CDR3 runs to 16 residues. Germline-derived CDR1 and CDR2 are SGHRS and YFSETQ.

This chain connects TRBV5-5 to TRBJ2-3, with D hard to call. V was shortened by 2 bases and J by 0 bases, with 7 bases between the two germline ends. Germline V gene sequence: CDR1 SGHKS, CDR2 YYEKEE (reference sequence). The CDR3 length is 14 residues. As DNA, the CDR3 is TGTGCCAGCAGCTTAGAGATTAGCACAGATACGCAGTATTTT. Its protein is CASSLEISTDTQYF.

The gene calls are TRBV28 and TRBJ1-5; D call uncertain. The V end was cut by 6 bases, the J end by 2 bases, with 17 bases between. Germline V CDR1 and CDR2: MDHEN, SYDVKM. The CDR3 sequence is 16 residues long. The CDR3 reads CASSRGYSAGNQPQHF. Written as DNA, the CDR3 is TGTGCCAGCAGCCGCGGATATTCTGCTGGCAATCAGCCCCAGCATTTT.

This clone was seen ten or more times. The chain links TRBV3-1 (or the pseudogene TRBV3-2) to TRBJ1-2; D may be TRBD1 (6 bases). The CDR3 runs to 16 residues. V was cut by 0 bases and J by 5 bases, with 16 bases left in between. Per germline, CDR1 LGHDT and CDR2 YNNKEL (reference sequence). In nucleotides, the CDR3 is TGTGCCAGCAGCCAAGATTCCGGGACACCCTGTTATGGCTACACCTTC. It specifies CASSQDSGTPCYGYTF.